What follows are 27 T cell receptor beta chains derived from one specimen sequenced in a study of T cell responses to AZD1222 COVID-19 vaccine. The table came from immunoSEQ multiplex PCR; TCRdb's copy has only in-frame clones and leaves some out. The top ten hold approximately 7% of the sample, which has more than 100,000 clones, approximately 85% seen once. This material consisted of peripheral blood, taken on day 0 of AZD1222 vaccination. The source of these receptors is an adult in good health.

This chain joins TRBV30 and TRBJ1-1, with unresolved D. This CDR3 spans 15 amino acids. The germline gives CDR1 GTSNPN, CDR2 SVGIG (reference sequence). Trimming removed 0 bases at V and 7 bases at J, with 18 bases between. The CDR3 loop is CAWSVGPPVALEAFF. CDR3 nucleotides: TGTGCCTGGAGTGTCGGGCCTCCGGTGGCACTTGAAGCTTTCTTT.

The rearrangement links TRBV18 to TRBJ2-7; D is possibly TRBD1 (5 bases). The CDR3 totals 14 residues. V shed 2 bases and J shed 7 bases, with 15 bases lying between them. CDR1 KGHSH and CDR2 LQKENI come from the germline V gene. CDR3 DNA: TGTGCCAGCTCACCATCTCTCAGGGAAATGGAGCAGTACTTC. This encodes CASSPSLREMEQYF.

The rearrangement uses TRBV12-3 or TRBV12-4 and TRBJ1-2; possibly TRBD1 for D (6 bases). CDR3 size: 12 residues. The V gene lost 11 bases and the J gene lost 6 bases, with 16 bases spanning the gap. The CDR3: CAVARGADGYTF. The CDR3 bases are TGTGCCGTCGCGCGGGGGGCGGATGGCTACACCTTC.

The rearrangement joins TRBV18 to TRBJ1-5; 8 bases match TRBD1. The CDR3 totals 14 residues. The germline CDR1 and CDR2 sequences are KGHSH and LQKENI. V gave up 6 bases and J gave up 10 bases; unmatched junction bases: 11. The CDR3 protein is CASSPGTGTLPQHF. The CDR3 DNA is TGTGCCAGCTCCCCCGGGACAGGTACCCTACCCCAGCATTTT.

This chain joins TRBV29-1 and TRBJ2-7, with a tentative D call TRBD1 (6 bases). In germline, CDR1 is SQVTM, CDR2 ANQGSEA. CDR3 length: 14 amino acids. V lost 7 bases, J lost 4 bases, and 20 bases lay in between. DNA of the CDR3: TGCAGCGCAGATACCGGGCCAGGGGCGTACGAGCAGTACTTC. It codes for CSADTGPGAYEQYF.

The chain uses TRBV28 and TRBJ1-4; D may be TRBD1 (5 bases). V dropped 6 bases and J dropped 4 bases, with 12 bases sitting between them. CDR3 length equals 14 residues. The germline V gene has CDR1 MDHEN and CDR2 SYDVKM. CDR3 sequence: CASRSGTYNEKLFF. In nucleotides, the CDR3 is TGTGCCAGCAGGAGTGGGACCTATAATGAAAAACTGTTTTTT.

This chain connects TRBV10-3 to TRBJ2-2, with 9 bases matching TRBD1. Looked up from germline, CDR1 is ENHRY and CDR2 is SYGVKD. J gave up 4 bases and V 5 bases, and 5 bases lay outside the gene matches. CDR3 length: 15 amino acids. CDR3 DNA: TGTGCCATCAGTTCACCGGGACAGGGCACCGGGGAGCTGTTTTTT. Translating gives CAISSPGQGTGELFF.

This clone was observed a handful of times. The chain couples TRBV28 to TRBJ2-7, with D possibly TRBD2 on 6 matching bases. Germline V lookup: CDR1 MDHEN, CDR2 SYDVKM. CDR3 length equals 15 residues. The V end was cut by 2 bases, the J end by 0 bases, with 11 bases between. CDR3: CASSLKRAYSYEQYF. Here the CDR3 DNA reads TGTGCCAGCAGTTTAAAGCGGGCCTACTCCTACGAGCAGTACTTC.

The chain recombines TRBV7-5 with TRBJ2-2; TRBD1 is taken as the D call from the table, unchecked against the DNA. TRBV7-5 constitutes a pseudogene. The CDR3 runs to 16 residues. For the CDR3, the DNA is TGTGCCAGAAGCTTATTCGGACAGGGGTTCGCCGGGGAGCTGTTTTTT. Its translation is CARSLFGQGFAGELFF.

CDR3 loop: CAVEGAGPNEQFF. In nucleotides, the CDR3 is TGCGCCGTCGAGGGGGCAGGACCCAATGAGCAGTTCTTC. The chain combines TRBV10-2 with TRBJ2-1; 7 bases fit TRBD1. This CDR3 region has 13 residues. The germline V gene encodes CDR1 WSHSY and CDR2 SAAADI. Losses at the gene ends were 11 bases for V and 6 bases for J; bases not matched to a gene: 10.

The count of this clone is one. The chain is built from TRBV5-5 and TRBJ1-1; D may be TRBD1 (5 bases). Trimming took 4 bases from V and 1 from J, leaving 8 bases between them. CDR1 SGHKS and CDR2 YYEKEE come from the germline V gene (reference sequence). There are 13 residues in the CDR3. The CDR3 sequence: CASSLTGNTEAFF. CDR3 DNA sequence: TGTGCCAGCAGCCTCACAGGGAACACTGAAGCTTTCTTT.

V gene TRBV7-2 combines with J gene TRBJ1-3; a weak D match, TRBD1 (6 bases). The V end was cut by 2 bases, the J end by 1 base, with 9 bases between. CDR1 is SGHTA, CDR2 FQGNSA, per germline. There are 15 residues in the CDR3. The CDR3: CASSLWRGSGNTIYF. The CDR3 DNA is TGTGCCAGCAGCTTATGGAGGGGGTCTGGAAACACCATATATTTT.

This clone showed up just once. The gene calls are TRBV30 and TRBJ1-5; tentatively, D is TRBD1 (6 bases). V was shortened by 0 bases and J by 5 bases, with 17 bases between the two germline ends. The CDR3 is made up of 16 amino acids. CDR1 and CDR2 from the germline V gene are GTSNPN and SVGIG (reference sequence). As DNA, the CDR3 is TGTGCCTGGAGTGTAGGGGGGGGCGCAGGAGATCAGCCCCAGCATTTT. Protein: CAWSVGGGAGDQPQHF.

This chain connects TRBV27 to TRBJ2-7; 9 nucleotides line up with TRBD1. The V gene end was trimmed by 4 bases and the J gene end by 6 bases; junction bases not matched to a gene: 10. Germline CDR1 MNHEY, CDR2 SMNVEV (reference sequence). CDR3 length: 15 amino acids. The CDR3 bases are TGTGCCAGCAGTTCCGACAGGGGGTTAGGCGGCGAGCAGTACTTC. Amino acid sequence: CASSSDRGLGGEQYF.

The chain links TRBV3-1 (or the pseudogene TRBV3-2) to TRBJ1-1, with a weak D call TRBD1 (5 bases). The V gene lost 8 bases and the J gene lost 2 bases, with 12 bases spanning the gap. The length of the CDR3 is 13 residues. CDR1 is LGHDT and CDR2 is YNNKEL in the germline V gene (reference sequence). CDR3 protein: CASRGTANTEAFF. The CDR3 DNA reads as TGTGCCAGCCGAGGGACTGCTAACACTGAAGCTTTCTTT.

The chain recombines TRBV5-3 with TRBJ2-3; D perhaps matches TRBD2 (6 bases). TRBV5-3 is treated as an ORF (open reading frame) with a function not yet certain. CDR3 length equals 14 residues. The V gene lost 4 bases and the J gene lost 4 bases, with 13 bases spanning the gap. CDR3 loop: CARSPGVDADTQYF. The CDR3, as DNA: TGTGCCAGAAGCCCGGGGGTAGATGCAGATACGCAGTATTTT.

The V and J genes are TRBV5-1 and TRBJ1-1, with D unclear. Per the germline V gene, CDR1 is SGHRS and CDR2 is YFSETQ. CDR3 length: 14 residues. The V and J ends lost 3 bases and 6 bases respectively, with 15 bases between them. DNA for the CDR3: TGCGCCAGCAGCTACCAACTCAAGAGCCCTGAAGCTTTCTTT. Its translation is CASSYQLKSPEAFF.

This chain joins TRBV5-4 and TRBJ1-4; D perhaps matches TRBD1 (5 bases). CDR1 is SGHNT, CDR2 YYREEE, per germline (reference sequence). This CDR3 has 14 residues. The germline V and J ends were trimmed by 0 bases and 5 bases, with 8 bases remaining between them. CDR3 sequence reads: CASSLEGPNEKLFF. DNA of the CDR3: TGTGCCAGCAGCTTGGAGGGGCCCAATGAAAAACTGTTTTTT.

The chain employs TRBV11-1 and TRBJ2-1, with 10 bases lining up with TRBD1. Trimming removed 5 bases from V and 4 bases from J; junction bases left unmatched: 5. CDR1 and CDR2 (germline): SGHAT, FQDESV (reference sequence). The CDR3 sequence is 15 residues long. CDR3 DNA sequence: TGTGCCAGCAGCCCTAGACAGGGGGCATACAATGAGCAGTTCTTC. Its protein product is CASSPRQGAYNEQFF.

This chain uses TRBV28 with TRBJ1-2; no firm D call. The germline V and J ends were trimmed by 4 bases and 5 bases, with 8 bases remaining between them. This CDR3 is 12 amino acids long. The germline V gene encodes CDR1 MDHEN and CDR2 SYDVKM. CDR3 in amino acids: CASSSNTYGYTF. The CDR3 region has the DNA TGTGCCAGCAGTTCCAACACATATGGCTACACCTTC.

This clone was detected only once. This chain connects TRBV3-1 (or the pseudogene TRBV3-2) to TRBJ2-5; TRBD2 matches 9 bases. V lost 6 bases to trimming and J lost 5 bases; unmatched junction nucleotides: 13. Germline CDR1 LGHDT, CDR2 YNNKEL (reference sequence). The CDR3 totals 16 residues. The DNA of the CDR3 is TGTGCCAGCAGGCCAACGGTGCGGGGGGGCCGGGAGACCCAGTACTTC. It encodes CASRPTVRGGRETQYF.

This clone was observed a single time. J is TRBJ2-2 and V is TRBV6-5; 11 positions match TRBD1. There are 15 residues in the CDR3. Trimming cost V 8 bases and J 6 bases; bases outside gene matches: 8. Looked up from germline, CDR1 is MNHEY and CDR2 is SVGAGI. The CDR3 bases are TGTGCCAGCCGGACAGGGGGCGCTGGGTCCGGGGAGCTGTTTTTT. Translation: CASRTGGAGSGELFF.

V usage is TRBV27 and J usage is TRBJ2-3, with D perhaps being TRBD1 or TRBD2 (6 bases each). This CDR3 is built from 15 residues. Trimming took off 3 bases at V and 6 bases at J, with 16 bases between the two ends. Germline CDR1 is MNHEY and CDR2 is SMNVEV (reference sequence). The CDR3 protein is CASSLVGGPFDTQYF. CDR3 sequence (DNA): TGTGCCAGCAGTTTGGTCGGGGGCCCTTTCGATACGCAGTATTTT.

V and J are TRBV12-3 or TRBV12-4 and TRBJ1-5; D might be TRBD1 (6 bases). Deletions cut 6 bases from V and 7 bases from J, with 10 bases between. The CDR3 spans 12 residues. The DNA of the CDR3 is TGTGCCAGCAGATTCAGGGGCCAGCCCCAGCATTTT. It encodes CASRFRGQPQHF.

This sequence joins TRBV6-5 and TRBJ2-4, with TRBD2 matching over 7 bases. After removal of 8 bases from V and 5 bases from J, the junction contained 12 bases not matched to a gene. The length of the CDR3 is 15 residues. Germline CDR1 is MNHEY and CDR2 is SVGAGI. The CDR3 region has the DNA TGTGCCAGCCCGACCGCCGCGGGAGACCAAAACATTCAGTACTTC. Encoded protein: CASPTAAGDQNIQYF.

The chain has TRBV6-6 and TRBJ1-2; TRBD1 agrees at 9 bases. V trimming: 6 bases; J trimming: 6 bases; junction bases outside the gene matches: 5. The CDR3 has 13 residues. Germline V CDR1 and CDR2: MNHNY, SVGAGI (reference sequence). CDR3 region: CASSPTGGHGYTF. The CDR3 DNA sequence: TGTGCCAGCAGCCCGACAGGGGGGCATGGCTACACCTTC.

The chain couples TRBV18 to TRBJ1-2, with D perhaps matching TRBD1 (5 bases). CDR1 is KGHSH and CDR2 is LQKENI in the germline V gene. Trimming left V 0 bases short and J 7 bases short, with 9 bases between. This CDR3 has 13 residues. The CDR3 coding sequence is TGTGCCAGCTCACCACCGTTGGGGGTTGGCTACACCTTC. It encodes CASSPPLGVGYTF.